Described below is a single T cell receptor (beta chain) sequence and its context. Its specificity is unknown. The sample is drawn from a study of T-cell memory formation after mild COVID-19. Study findings and constraints: Pre-infection memory contained some responding clones, which suggested that cross-reactive memory had joined.

V was clipped by 1 base and J by 4 bases; unmatched bases: 4. Germline-derived CDR1 and CDR2 are LNHNV and YYDKDF (reference sequence). CDR3 length: 16 amino acids. A 5'RACE reaction primed in the constant segment made cDNA libraries of TCR alpha and TCR beta, and these carried sample barcodes and UMIs. TCRdb itself ran the 5' RACE reads through MiXCR, one entry per CDR3 protein. This repertoire shows some 310,000 distinct CDR3 sequences, roughly 20% found once; its top ten account for over 20%. This clonotype originated in a man younger than 30 who had mild COVID-19 (a few samples of this study predate the infection). Cell type and time point are not known. The chain uses TRBV15 and TRBJ2-3; 11 nucleotides agree with TRBD2. Sequencing was performed on PBMCs or a T cell subset sorted from them (not recorded which). The CDR3 sequence: CATSRGSGGAPDTQYF. CDR3 nucleotides: TGTGCCACCAGCAGAGGTAGCGGGGGGGCCCCAGATACGCAGTATTTT.